The rows below give T cell receptor beta chains drawn from one sample of a study of post-analysis software for immune sequencing data. TCRdb independently ran MiXCR on the PCR reads; one entry per CDR3 protein. The data hold a few hundred thousand distinct CDR3 sequences, with 34% observed a single time. The sequenced sample was blood. Receptors were obtained from a girl under 18 with multiple sclerosis. The CDR3 runs from the conserved cysteine through the conserved F or W. Fields, in order: D gene, J gene, clone size, V gene, CDR3 protein, CDR3 DNA. A D gene is named only where the DNA matches it firmly. Clone size appears in some rows only: once, few, many, or a class for an expanded clone.

D: .
J: TRBJ2-5
size: few
V: TRBV7-9
CDR3: CATGRETQYF
DNA: TGTGCCACCGGTAGGGAGACCCAGTACTTC

D: TRBD2
J: TRBJ2-1
size: many
V: TRBV6-4
CDR3: CASAGLAGGGEQFF
DNA: TGTGCCAGCGCGGGACTAGCGGGGGGAGGTGAGCAGTTCTTC

D: .
J: TRBJ1-2
size: .
V: TRBV5-1
CDR3: CASSSYGGDYGYTF
DNA: TGCGCCAGCAGCTCCTACGGGGGGGATTATGGCTACACCTTC

D: .
J: TRBJ2-5
size: .
V: TRBV18
CDR3: CATGYGETQYF
DNA: TGTGCAACCGGTTACGGGGAGACCCAGTACTTC

D: TRBD1
J: TRBJ1-3
size: once
V: TRBV12-3/TRBV12-4
CDR3: CASRRTGGAYGNTIYF
DNA: TGTGCCAGCAGACGGACAGGGGGCGCATATGGAAACACCATATATTTT

D: TRBD1
J: TRBJ1-1
size: .
V: TRBV5-1
CDR3: CASSSRQGALYTEAFF
DNA: TGCGCCAGCAGCTCCCGACAGGGAGCGTTGTACACTGAAGCTTTCTTT

D: TRBD1
J: TRBJ2-1
size: .
V: TRBV5-1
CDR3: CASSSGQGPHNEQFF
DNA: TGCGCCAGCAGCTCAGGACAGGGTCCCCACAATGAGCAGTTCTTC

D: TRBD1
J: TRBJ1-4
size: .
V: TRBV20-1
CDR3: CSARGQGKTTTNEKLFF
DNA: TGCAGTGCTAGAGGACAGGGAAAAACTACAACTAATGAAAAACTGTTTTTT

D: TRBD1
J: TRBJ2-1
size: few
V: TRBV7-7
CDR3: CASSFLTGGNNEQFF
DNA: TGTGCTAGCAGCTTTCTTACAGGGGGGAACAATGAGCAGTTCTTC

D: .
J: TRBJ1-1
size: .
V: TRBV7-2
CDR3: CASSLEPGNTEAFF
DNA: TGTGCCAGCAGTTTGGAACCGGGAAACACTGAAGCTTTCTTT

D: .
J: TRBJ1-2
size: .
V: TRBV29-1
CDR3: CSVLGEKGYTF
DNA: TGCAGCGTTCTCGGCGAGAAAGGCTACACCTTC

D: .
J: TRBJ1-1
size: .
V: TRBV20-1
CDR3: CSAREPPGAGTEAFF
DNA: TGCAGTGCTAGAGAACCTCCGGGGGCCGGGACTGAAGCTTTCTTT

D: .
J: TRBJ2-1
size: .
V: TRBV5-1
CDR3: CASSPKAEGAGYNEQFF
DNA: TGCGCCAGCAGCCCTAAAGCGGAGGGGGCTGGCTACAATGAGCAGTTCTTC

D: .
J: TRBJ2-3
size: few
V: TRBV9
CDR3: CASSPQTPLPTDTQYF
DNA: TGTGCCAGCAGCCCACAGACACCATTACCCACAGATACGCAGTATTTT

D: .
J: TRBJ2-3
size: .
V: TRBV18
CDR3: CASSPAVLDTQYF
DNA: TGTGCCAGCTCACCAGCCGTCTTAGATACGCAGTATTTT

D: TRBD2
J: TRBJ2-5
size: few
V: TRBV4-1
CDR3: CASSQGGTSGNQETQYF
DNA: TGCGCCAGCAGCCAGGGCGGGACTAGCGGGAACCAAGAGACCCAGTACTTC

D: TRBD2
J: TRBJ2-5
size: .
V: TRBV10-3
CDR3: CAISGTSGGYQETQYF
DNA: TGTGCCATCAGTGGGACTAGCGGGGGGTACCAAGAGACCCAGTACTTC

D: .
J: TRBJ2-7
size: few
V: TRBV19
CDR3: CASSDTSNTGSNEQYF
DNA: TGTGCCAGTAGCGACACGTCCAATACAGGGTCCAACGAGCAGTACTTC

D: TRBD1
J: TRBJ1-4
size: .
V: TRBV20-1
CDR3: CGARQGAREKLFF
DNA: TGCGGTGCTAGACAGGGGGCCCGTGAAAAACTGTTTTTT

D: .
J: TRBJ1-6
size: few
V: TRBV7-9
CDR3: CASAGLKGADNSPLHF
DNA: TGTGCCAGCGCCGGTTTGAAAGGGGCGGATAATTCACCCCTCCACTTT

D: .
J: TRBJ1-2
size: few
V: TRBV29-1
CDR3: CSVLGGGAPRSGGYTF
DNA: TGCAGCGTTCTAGGGGGGGGGGCGCCAAGATCGGGCGGCTACACCTTC

D: .
J: TRBJ2-3
size: .
V: TRBV29-1
CDR3: CSAVGGPAVTDTQYF
DNA: TGCAGCGCCGTAGGGGGACCAGCGGTGACAGATACGCAGTATTTT

D: TRBD2
J: TRBJ2-1
size: few
V: TRBV7-9
CDR3: CASSLSGRLTYNEQFF
DNA: TGTGCCAGCAGCTTGAGCGGGAGGTTAACCTACAATGAGCAGTTCTTC

D: TRBD2
J: TRBJ2-3
size: .
V: TRBV11-2
CDR3: CASSPERGRPDTQYF
DNA: TGTGCCAGCAGCCCAGAGCGGGGGAGGCCAGATACGCAGTATTTT

D: .
J: TRBJ2-1
size: few
V: TRBV7-3
CDR3: CASSPPSGNEQFF
DNA: TGTGCCAGCAGCCCCCCCTCTGGGAATGAGCAGTTCTTC

D: TRBD1
J: TRBJ1-6
size: .
V: TRBV28
CDR3: CASSFGQDYNSPLHF
DNA: TGTGCCAGCAGTTTCGGACAGGACTATAATTCACCCCTCCACTTT

D: .
J: TRBJ2-5
size: .
V: TRBV5-1
CDR3: CASSTGEWETQYF
DNA: TGCGCCAGCAGCACAGGAGAATGGGAGACCCAGTACTTC

D: TRBD2
J: TRBJ2-5
size: few
V: TRBV28
CDR3: CASSFRRGGGETQYF
DNA: TGTGCCAGCAGTTTTCGGCGGGGGGGAGGGGAGACCCAGTACTTC

D: .
J: TRBJ1-2
size: .
V: TRBV4-1
CDR3: CASSQDARPDYGYTF
DNA: TGCGCCAGCAGCCAAGATGCCCGACCCGACTATGGCTACACCTTC

D: .
J: TRBJ2-5
size: .
V: TRBV18
CDR3: CASSPPPPNQAQYF
DNA: TGTGCCAGCTCACCACCCCCACCAAACCAGGCCCAGTACTTC

D: .
J: TRBJ1-2
size: few
V: TRBV9
CDR3: CASSVGLRQDYGYTF
DNA: TGTGCCAGCAGCGTCGGACTGAGACAGGACTATGGCTACACCTTC

D: TRBD1
J: TRBJ1-4
size: .
V: TRBV5-1
CDR3: CASSLSGQGNLATNEKLFF
DNA: TGCGCCAGCAGCTTATCGGGACAGGGAAACCTTGCAACTAATGAAAAACTGTTTTTT

D: .
J: TRBJ2-5
size: few
V: TRBV15
CDR3: CATSRALQGRETQYF
DNA: TGTGCCACCAGCAGAGCGCTGCAGGGCCGAGAGACCCAGTACTTC

D: TRBD2
J: TRBJ2-5
size: .
V: TRBV9
CDR3: CASSVAISGGYQETQYF
DNA: TGTGCCAGCAGCGTAGCTATAAGCGGGGGGTACCAAGAGACCCAGTACTTC

D: .
J: TRBJ2-1
size: .
V: TRBV5-1
CDR3: CASSRVGNEQFF
DNA: TGCGCCAGCAGCCGAGTGGGCAATGAGCAGTTCTTC

D: .
J: TRBJ1-1
size: .
V: TRBV27
CDR3: CASGGAAEAFF
DNA: TGTGCCAGCGGGGGGGCGGCTGAAGCTTTCTTT

D: .
J: TRBJ1-1
size: few
V: TRBV12-3/TRBV12-4
CDR3: CASSLKPGTEAFF
DNA: TGTGCCAGCAGTTTAAAACCGGGGACTGAAGCTTTCTTT